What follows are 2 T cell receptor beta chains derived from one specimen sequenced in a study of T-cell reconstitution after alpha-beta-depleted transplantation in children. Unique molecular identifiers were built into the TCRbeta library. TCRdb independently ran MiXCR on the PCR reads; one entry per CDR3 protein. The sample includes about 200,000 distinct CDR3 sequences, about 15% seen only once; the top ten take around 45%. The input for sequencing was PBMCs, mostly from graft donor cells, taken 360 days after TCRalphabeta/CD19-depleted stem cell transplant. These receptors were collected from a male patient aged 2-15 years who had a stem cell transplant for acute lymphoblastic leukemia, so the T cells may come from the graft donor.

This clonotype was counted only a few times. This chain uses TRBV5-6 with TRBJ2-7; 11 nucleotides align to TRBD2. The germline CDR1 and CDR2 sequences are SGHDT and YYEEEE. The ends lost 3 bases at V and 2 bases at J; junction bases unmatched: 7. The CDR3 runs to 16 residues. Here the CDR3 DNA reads TGTGCCAGCAGCTCCTTTAGCGGGGGGGTTACCTACGAGCAGTACTTC. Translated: CASSSFSGGVTYEQYF. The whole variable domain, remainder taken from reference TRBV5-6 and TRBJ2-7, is DAGVTQSPTHLIKTRGQQVTLRCSPKSGHDTVSWYQQALGQGPQFIFQYYEEEERQRGNFPDRFSGHQFPNYSSELNVNALLLGDSALYLCASSSFSGGVTYEQYFGPGTRLTVT.

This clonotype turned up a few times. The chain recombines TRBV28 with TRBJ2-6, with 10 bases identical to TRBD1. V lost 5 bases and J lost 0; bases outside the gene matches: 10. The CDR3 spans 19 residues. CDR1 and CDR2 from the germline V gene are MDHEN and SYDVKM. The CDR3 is CASSESGQGVRSGANVLTF. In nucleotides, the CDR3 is TGTGCCAGCAGTGAATCCGGACAGGGGGTTCGCTCTGGGGCCAACGTCCTGACTTTC.